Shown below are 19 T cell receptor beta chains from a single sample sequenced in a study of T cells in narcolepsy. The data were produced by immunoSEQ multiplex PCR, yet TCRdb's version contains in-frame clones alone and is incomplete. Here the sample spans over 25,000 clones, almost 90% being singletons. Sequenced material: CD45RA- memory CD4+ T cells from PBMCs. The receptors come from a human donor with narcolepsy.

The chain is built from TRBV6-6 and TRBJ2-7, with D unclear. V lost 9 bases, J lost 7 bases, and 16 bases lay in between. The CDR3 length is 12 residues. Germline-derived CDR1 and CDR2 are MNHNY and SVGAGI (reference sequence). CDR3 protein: CASSALGREQYF. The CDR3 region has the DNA TGTGCCAGTTCAGCGTTGGGAAGGGAGCAGTACTTC.

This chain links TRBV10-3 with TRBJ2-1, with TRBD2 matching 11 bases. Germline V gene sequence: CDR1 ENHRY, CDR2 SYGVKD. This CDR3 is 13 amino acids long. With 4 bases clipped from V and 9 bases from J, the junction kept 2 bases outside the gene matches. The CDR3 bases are TGTGCCATCAGTGGGACTAGCGGGTCTGAGCAGTTCTTC. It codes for CAISGTSGSEQFF.

The CDR3 sequence is CASKKQGPMNTEAFF. The CDR3 DNA follows: TGTGCCAGTAAAAAACAGGGCCCAATGAACACTGAAGCTTTCTTT. This chain links TRBV19 with TRBJ1-1, with D tentatively TRBD1 (6 bases). CDR1 is LNHDA, CDR2 SQIVND, per germline (reference sequence). There are 15 residues in the CDR3. V shed 7 bases and J shed 0 bases, with 15 bases lying between them.

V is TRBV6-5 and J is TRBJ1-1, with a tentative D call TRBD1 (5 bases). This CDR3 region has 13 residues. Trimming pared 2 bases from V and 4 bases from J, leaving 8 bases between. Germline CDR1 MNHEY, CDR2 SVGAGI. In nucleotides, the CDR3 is TGTGCCAGCAGTTACGGGAGGGGCACTGAAGCTTTCTTT. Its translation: CASSYGRGTEAFF.

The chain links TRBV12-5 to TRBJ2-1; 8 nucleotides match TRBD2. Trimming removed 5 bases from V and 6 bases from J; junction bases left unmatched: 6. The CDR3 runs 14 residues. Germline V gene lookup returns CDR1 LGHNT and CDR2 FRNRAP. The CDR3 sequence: CASGQNGLANEQFF. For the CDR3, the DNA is TGTGCTAGTGGTCAGAATGGACTAGCCAATGAGCAGTTCTTC. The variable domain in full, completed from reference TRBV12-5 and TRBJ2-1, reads DARVTQTPRHKVTEMGQEVTMRCQPILGHNTVFWYRQTMMQGLELLAYFRNRAPLDDSGMPKDRFSAEMPDATLATLKIQPSEPRDSAVYFCASGQNGLANEQFFGPGTRLTVL.

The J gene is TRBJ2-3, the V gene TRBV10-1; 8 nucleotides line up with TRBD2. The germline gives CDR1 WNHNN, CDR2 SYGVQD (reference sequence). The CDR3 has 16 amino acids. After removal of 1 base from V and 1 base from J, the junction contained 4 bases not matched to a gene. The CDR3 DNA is TGCGCCAGCAGTGAGTGGAGTAGCGGGGGCACAGATACGCAGTATTTT. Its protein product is CASSEWSSGGTDTQYF.

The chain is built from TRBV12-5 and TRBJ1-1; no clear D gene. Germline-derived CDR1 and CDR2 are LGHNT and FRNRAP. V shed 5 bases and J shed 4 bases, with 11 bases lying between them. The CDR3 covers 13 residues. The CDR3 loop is CASGPYGGTEAFF. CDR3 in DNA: TGTGCTAGTGGTCCGTACGGAGGCACTGAAGCTTTCTTT.

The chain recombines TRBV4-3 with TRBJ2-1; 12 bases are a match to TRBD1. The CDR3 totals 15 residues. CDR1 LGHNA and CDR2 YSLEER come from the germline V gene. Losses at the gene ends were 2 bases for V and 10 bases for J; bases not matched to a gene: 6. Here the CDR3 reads CASSQTGQGAFEQFF. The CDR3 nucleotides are TGCGCCAGCAGCCAAACGGGACAGGGGGCATTCGAGCAGTTCTTC.

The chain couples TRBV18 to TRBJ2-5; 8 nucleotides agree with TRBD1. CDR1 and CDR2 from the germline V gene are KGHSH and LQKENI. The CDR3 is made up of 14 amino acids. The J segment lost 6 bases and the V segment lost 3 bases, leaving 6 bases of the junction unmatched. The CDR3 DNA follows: TGTGCCAGCTCACCCCCGGGACAGGCAAAGACCCAGTACTTC. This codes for CASSPPGQAKTQYF. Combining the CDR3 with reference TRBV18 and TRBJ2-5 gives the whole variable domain NAGVMQNPRHLVRRRGQEARLRCSPMKGHSHVYWYRQLPEEGLKFMVYLQKENIIDESGMPKERFSAEFPKEGPSILRIQQVVRGDSAAYFCASSPPGQAKTQYFGPGTRLLVL.

CDR3 amino acids: CARTSRSTDTQYF. As DNA, the CDR3 is TGTGCACGTACCTCCCGAAGCACAGATACGCAGTATTTT. The V call is TRBV30, the J call TRBJ2-3; unclear D gene. Per the germline V gene, CDR1 is GTSNPN and CDR2 is SVGIG (reference sequence). The CDR3 has 13 amino acids.

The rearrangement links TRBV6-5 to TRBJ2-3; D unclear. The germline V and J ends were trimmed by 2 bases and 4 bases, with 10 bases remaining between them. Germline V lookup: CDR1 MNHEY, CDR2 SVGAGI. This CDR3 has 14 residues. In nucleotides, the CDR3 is TGTGCCAGCAGTTACAGTGGTAGCTCAGATACGCAGTATTTT. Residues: CASSYSGSSDTQYF.

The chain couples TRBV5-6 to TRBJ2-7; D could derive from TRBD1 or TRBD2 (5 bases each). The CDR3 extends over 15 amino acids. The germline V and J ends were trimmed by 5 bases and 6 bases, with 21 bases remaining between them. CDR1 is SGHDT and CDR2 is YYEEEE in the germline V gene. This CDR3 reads CASSWGTPLVSEQYF. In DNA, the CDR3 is TGTGCCAGCAGTTGGGGGACGCCCCTGGTCTCCGAGCAGTACTTC.

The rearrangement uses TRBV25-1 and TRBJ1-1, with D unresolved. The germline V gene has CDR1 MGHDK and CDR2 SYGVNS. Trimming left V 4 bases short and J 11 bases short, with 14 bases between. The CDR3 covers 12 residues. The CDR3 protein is CASSGRLGRAFF. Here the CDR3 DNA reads TGTGCCAGCAGTGGCCGTTTGGGGAGGGCTTTCTTT.

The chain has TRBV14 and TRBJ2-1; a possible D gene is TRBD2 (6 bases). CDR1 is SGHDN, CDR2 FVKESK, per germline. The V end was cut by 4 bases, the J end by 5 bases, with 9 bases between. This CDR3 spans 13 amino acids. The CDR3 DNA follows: TGTGCCAGCAGCCCGCGGGGTAACAATGAGCAGTTCTTC. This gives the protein CASSPRGNNEQFF.

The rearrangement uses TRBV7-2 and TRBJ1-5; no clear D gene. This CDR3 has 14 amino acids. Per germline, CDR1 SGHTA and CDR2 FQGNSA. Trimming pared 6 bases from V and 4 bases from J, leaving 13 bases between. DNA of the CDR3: TGTGCCAGCAGACCCGACGTTCCGAATCAGCCCCAGCATTTT. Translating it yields CASRPDVPNQPQHF.

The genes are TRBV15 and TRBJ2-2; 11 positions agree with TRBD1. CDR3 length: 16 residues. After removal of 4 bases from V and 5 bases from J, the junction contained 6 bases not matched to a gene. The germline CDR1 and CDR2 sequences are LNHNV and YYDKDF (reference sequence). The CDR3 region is CATSTPGQGVTGELFF. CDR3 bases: TGTGCCACCAGCACCCCGGGACAGGGGGTTACCGGGGAGCTGTTTTTT.

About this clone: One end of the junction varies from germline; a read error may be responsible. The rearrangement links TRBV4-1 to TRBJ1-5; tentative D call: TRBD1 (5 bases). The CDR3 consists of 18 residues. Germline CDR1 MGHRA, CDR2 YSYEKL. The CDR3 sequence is CASRQAPITGHSNQPQHF. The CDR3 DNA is TGCGCCAGCAGGCAAGCCCCAATCACGGGGCATAGCAATCAGCCCCAGCATTTT.

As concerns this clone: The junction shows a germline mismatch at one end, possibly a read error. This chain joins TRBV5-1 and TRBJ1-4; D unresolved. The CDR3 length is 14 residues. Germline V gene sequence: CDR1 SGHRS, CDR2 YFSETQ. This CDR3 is CASTLGQAGEKLFF. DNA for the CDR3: TGCGCCAGCACCTTGGGCCAGGCCGGTGAAAAACTGTTTTTT. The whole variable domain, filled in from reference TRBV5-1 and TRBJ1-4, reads KAGVTQTPRYLIKTRGQQVTLSCSPISGHRSVSWYQQTPGQGLQFLFEYFSETQRNKGNFPGRFSGRQFSNSRSEMNVSTLELGDSALYLCASTLGQAGEKLFFGSGTQLSVL.

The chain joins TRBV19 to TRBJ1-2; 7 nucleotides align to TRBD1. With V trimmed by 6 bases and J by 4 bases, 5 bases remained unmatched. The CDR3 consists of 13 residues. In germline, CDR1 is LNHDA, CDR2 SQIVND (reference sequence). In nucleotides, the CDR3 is TGTGCCAGTAGGAAGACAGGGACCTATGGCTACACCTTC. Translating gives CASRKTGTYGYTF.